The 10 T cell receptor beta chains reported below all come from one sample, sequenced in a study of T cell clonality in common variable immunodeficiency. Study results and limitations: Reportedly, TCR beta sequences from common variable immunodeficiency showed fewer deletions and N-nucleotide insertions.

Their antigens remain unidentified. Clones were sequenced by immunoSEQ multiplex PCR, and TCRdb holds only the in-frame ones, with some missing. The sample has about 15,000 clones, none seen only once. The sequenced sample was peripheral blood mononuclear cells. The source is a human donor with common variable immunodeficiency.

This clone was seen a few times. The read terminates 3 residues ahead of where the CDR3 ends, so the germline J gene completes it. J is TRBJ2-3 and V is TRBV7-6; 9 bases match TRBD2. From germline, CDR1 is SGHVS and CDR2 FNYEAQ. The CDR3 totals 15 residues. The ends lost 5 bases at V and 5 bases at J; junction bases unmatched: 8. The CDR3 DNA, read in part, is TGTGCCAGCAGCCCAGTTGGACTAGCGTTAGATACG. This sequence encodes CASSPVGLALDT. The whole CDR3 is CASSPVGLALDTQYF.

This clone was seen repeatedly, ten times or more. CDR3 sequence: CASSWTGDTEAFF. Incomplete CDR3 DNA: TGTGCCAGCAGCTGGACAGGGGACACTGAA. This rearrangement joins TRBV7-9 to TRBJ1-1; TRBD1 agrees at 9 bases. The observed sequence ends 3 residues before the CDR3 terminus, with the missing tail filled in from the germline J gene. Germline V gene sequence: CDR1 SEHNR, CDR2 FQNEAQ (reference sequence). The CDR3 is made up of 13 amino acids. V lost 4 bases and J lost 3; bases outside the gene matches: 0.

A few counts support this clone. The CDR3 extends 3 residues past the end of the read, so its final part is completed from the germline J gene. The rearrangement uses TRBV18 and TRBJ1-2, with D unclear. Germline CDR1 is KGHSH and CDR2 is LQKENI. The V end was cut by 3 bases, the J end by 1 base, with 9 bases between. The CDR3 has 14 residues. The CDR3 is CASSPTDFNYGYTF. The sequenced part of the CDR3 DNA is TGTGCCAGCTCACCGACTGACTTTAACTATGGC. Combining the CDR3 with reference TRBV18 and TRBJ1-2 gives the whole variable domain NAGVMQNPRHLVRRRGQEARLRCSPMKGHSHVYWYRQLPEEGLKFMVYLQKENIIDESGMPKERFSAEFPKEGPSILRIQQVVRGDSAAYFCASSPTDFNYGYTFGSGTRLTVV.

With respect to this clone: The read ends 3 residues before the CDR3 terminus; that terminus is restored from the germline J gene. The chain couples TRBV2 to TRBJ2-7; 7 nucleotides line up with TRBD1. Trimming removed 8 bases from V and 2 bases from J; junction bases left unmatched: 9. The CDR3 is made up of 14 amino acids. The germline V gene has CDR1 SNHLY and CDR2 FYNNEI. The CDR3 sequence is CASGAGTAPYEQYF. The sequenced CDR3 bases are TGTGCCAGCGGAGCCGGGACAGCACCCTACGAG.

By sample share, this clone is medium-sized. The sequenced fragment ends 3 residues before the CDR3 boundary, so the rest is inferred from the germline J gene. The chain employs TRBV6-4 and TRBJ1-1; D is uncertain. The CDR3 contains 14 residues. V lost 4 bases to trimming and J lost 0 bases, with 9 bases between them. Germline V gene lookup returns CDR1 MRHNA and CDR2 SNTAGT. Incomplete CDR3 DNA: TGTGCCAGCAGTGTAAGGGCGCTGAACACTGAA. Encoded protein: CASSVRALNTE. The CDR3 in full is CASSVRALNTEAFF.

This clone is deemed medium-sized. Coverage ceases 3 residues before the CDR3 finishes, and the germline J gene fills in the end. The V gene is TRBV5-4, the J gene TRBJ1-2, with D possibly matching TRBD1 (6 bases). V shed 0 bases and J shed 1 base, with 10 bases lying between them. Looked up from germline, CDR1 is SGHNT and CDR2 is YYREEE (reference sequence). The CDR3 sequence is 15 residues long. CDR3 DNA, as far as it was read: TGTGCCAGCAGCTTGGGGGGACACTTTAACTATGGC. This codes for CASSLGGHFNYG. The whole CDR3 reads CASSLGGHFNYGYTF.

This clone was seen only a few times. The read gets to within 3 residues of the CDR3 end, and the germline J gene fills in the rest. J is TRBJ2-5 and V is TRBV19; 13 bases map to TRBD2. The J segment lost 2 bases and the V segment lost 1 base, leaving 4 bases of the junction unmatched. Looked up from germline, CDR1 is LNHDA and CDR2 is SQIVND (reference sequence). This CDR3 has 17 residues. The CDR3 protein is CASSIGLAGGLQETQYF. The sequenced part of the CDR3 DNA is TGTGCCAGTAGTATAGGACTAGCGGGAGGTCTGCAAGAGACC.

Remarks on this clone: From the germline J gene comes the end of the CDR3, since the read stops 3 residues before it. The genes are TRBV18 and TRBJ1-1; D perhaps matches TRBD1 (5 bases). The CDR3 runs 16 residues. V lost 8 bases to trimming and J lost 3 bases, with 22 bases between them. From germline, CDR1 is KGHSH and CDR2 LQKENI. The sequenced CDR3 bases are TGTGCCAGCACACGATTGGGGGGACGGCAGTACACTGAA. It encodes CASTRLGGRQYTE. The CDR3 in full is CASTRLGGRQYTEAFF.

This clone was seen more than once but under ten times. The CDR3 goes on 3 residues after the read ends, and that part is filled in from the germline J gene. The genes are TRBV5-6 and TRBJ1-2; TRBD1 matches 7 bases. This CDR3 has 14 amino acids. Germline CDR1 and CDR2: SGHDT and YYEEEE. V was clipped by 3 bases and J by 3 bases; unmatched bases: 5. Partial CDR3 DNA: TGTGCCAGCAGCTGGCAGGGGGTCGACTATGGC. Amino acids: CASSWQGVDYG. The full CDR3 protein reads CASSWQGVDYGYTF.

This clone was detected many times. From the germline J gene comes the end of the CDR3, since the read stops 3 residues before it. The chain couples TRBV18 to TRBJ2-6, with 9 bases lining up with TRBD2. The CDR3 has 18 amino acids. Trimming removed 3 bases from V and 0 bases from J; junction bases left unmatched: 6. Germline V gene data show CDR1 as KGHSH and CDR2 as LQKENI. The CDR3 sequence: CASSPKTSGSSGANVLTF. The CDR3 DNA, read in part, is TGTGCCAGCTCACCGAAGACTAGCGGAAGCTCTGGGGCCAACGTC.